A selection of T cell receptor beta chains follows, all from one sample in a study of T-cell memory formation after mild COVID-19. MiXCR, run by TCRdb on the 5' RACE reads, gives a single entry per CDR3 protein. The profile shows 450,000 to 650,000 distinct CDR3 sequences, over 20% of them singletons. The sequenced sample consisted of PBMCs or a T cell subset sorted from them (not recorded which). The source is an adult woman who had mild COVID-19 (a few samples of this study predate the infection). Cell type and time point are not known. The CDR3 runs from the conserved cysteine through the conserved F or W. Each record gives: D gene, clone size, V gene, J gene, CDR3 protein, CDR3 DNA. The D gene is left open where the match is weak. Clone sizes are given selectively: once, few, many, or a class where the clone is expanded.

D gene: -; clone size: many; V gene: TRBV5-1; J gene: TRBJ2-1; CDR3 protein: CASSSGTYSYNEQFF; CDR3 DNA: TGCGCCAGCAGCTCCGGGACCTACTCCTACAATGAGCAGTTCTTC
D gene: -; clone size: -; V gene: TRBV27; J gene: TRBJ2-1; CDR3 protein: CASSLSTSEQFF; CDR3 DNA: TGTGCCAGCAGTCTCAGTACCAGTGAGCAGTTCTTC
D gene: -; clone size: few; V gene: TRBV14; J gene: TRBJ2-2; CDR3 protein: CASSPRLTGENTGELFF; CDR3 DNA: TGTGCCAGCAGCCCCCGCCTTACCGGGGAAAACACCGGGGAGCTGTTTTTT
D gene: -; clone size: once; V gene: TRBV19; J gene: TRBJ1-1; CDR3 protein: CASSQYGAGLLNTEAFF; CDR3 DNA: TGTGCCAGTAGCCAATATGGGGCAGGGCTCCTGAACACTGAAGCTTTCTTT
D gene: TRBD2; clone size: many; V gene: TRBV20-1; J gene: TRBJ2-1; CDR3 protein: CSARALLSSGDKGSYNEQFF; CDR3 DNA: TGCAGTGCTAGAGCACTTCTTTCTAGCGGGGATAAGGGGTCCTACAATGAGCAGTTCTTC
D gene: TRBD1; clone size: -; V gene: TRBV9; J gene: TRBJ2-2; CDR3 protein: CASSASGGTGELFF; CDR3 DNA: TGTGCCAGCAGCGCCTCAGGGGGAACCGGGGAGCTGTTTTTT
D gene: -; clone size: -; V gene: TRBV11-3; J gene: TRBJ2-3; CDR3 protein: CASSLVRIPLTDTQYF; CDR3 DNA: TGTGCCAGCAGCTTAGTCAGGATCCCCCTTACAGATACGCAGTATTTT
D gene: -; clone size: few; V gene: TRBV15; J gene: TRBJ2-7; CDR3 protein: CATSRVPGGEQYF; CDR3 DNA: TGTGCCACCAGCAGAGTCCCAGGCGGCGAGCAGTACTTC
D gene: -; clone size: -; V gene: TRBV5-1; J gene: TRBJ1-2; CDR3 protein: CASSLAPGQGPNYGYTF; CDR3 DNA: TGCGCCAGCAGCTTGGCGCCGGGACAAGGACCTAACTATGGCTACACCTTC
D gene: -; clone size: -; V gene: TRBV6-5; J gene: TRBJ2-2; CDR3 protein: CASSRTPTGGGELFF; CDR3 DNA: TGTGCCAGCAGCCGAACGCCGACAGGCGGTGGGGAGCTGTTTTTT
D gene: -; clone size: -; V gene: TRBV27; J gene: TRBJ2-1; CDR3 protein: CASSSSMYNEQFF; CDR3 DNA: TGTGCCAGCAGTTCATCCATGTACAATGAGCAGTTCTTC
D gene: TRBD2; clone size: few; V gene: TRBV12-3/TRBV12-4; J gene: TRBJ2-3; CDR3 protein: CASRSSGTSTDTQYF; CDR3 DNA: TGTGCCAGCAGGTCTAGCGGAACTAGCACAGATACGCAGTATTTT
D gene: TRBD1; clone size: -; V gene: TRBV6-1; J gene: TRBJ1-3; CDR3 protein: CASTEGDSGNTIYF; CDR3 DNA: TGTGCCAGCACCGAGGGGGACAGTGGAAACACCATATATTTT
D gene: -; clone size: -; V gene: TRBV4-1; J gene: TRBJ1-1; CDR3 protein: CASSTRANTEAFF; CDR3 DNA: TGCGCCAGCAGCACTCGTGCGAACACTGAAGCTTTCTTT
D gene: TRBD2; clone size: few; V gene: TRBV6-5; J gene: TRBJ2-3; CDR3 protein: CASSYAPSGDIRQYF; CDR3 DNA: TGTGCCAGCAGTTATGCACCTAGCGGGGATATCAGGCAGTATTTT
D gene: -; clone size: few; V gene: TRBV29-1; J gene: TRBJ2-5; CDR3 protein: CSGLKDVATETQYF; CDR3 DNA: TGCAGCGGCTTGAAGGATGTGGCAACGGAGACCCAGTACTTC
D gene: -; clone size: few; V gene: TRBV3-1; J gene: TRBJ1-1; CDR3 protein: CASSQEGTTEAFF; CDR3 DNA: TGTGCCAGCAGCCAAGAGGGCACTACTGAAGCTTTCTTT